Following are 16 T cell receptor beta chains from one sample sequenced in a study of blood T cell repertoires in COVID-19. The protocol was immunoSEQ multiplex PCR, while the TCRdb copy is restricted to in-frame clones and leaves out a portion. The sample records some 260,000 clones, around 89% being singletons. The sequenced sample was peripheral blood. Every receptor here comes from a middle-aged woman who had recovered from COVID-19.

The CDR3 bases are TGTGCCAGCAGTCCCCGGACAGGGGCTGCCTACGAGCAGTACTTC. This codes for CASSPRTGAAYEQYF. The chain recombines TRBV27 with TRBJ2-7, with 9 bases identical to TRBD1. J gave up 2 bases and V 5 bases, and 7 bases lay outside the gene matches. This CDR3 is 15 amino acids long. Germline lookup yields CDR1 MNHEY and CDR2 SMNVEV (reference sequence).

The rearrangement joins TRBV29-1 to TRBJ2-7; TRBD2 agrees at 13 bases. The CDR3 length is 14 residues. V lost 4 bases and J lost 9; bases outside the gene matches: 9. Germline CDR1 SQVTM, CDR2 ANQGSEA. CDR3 loop: CSVVPTSGRAAQYF. CDR3 nucleotides: TGCAGCGTTGTGCCAACTAGCGGGAGGGCCGCGCAGTACTTC.

This clone was seen only a few times. The rearrangement links TRBV7-9 to TRBJ2-3; 10 nucleotides match TRBD1. This CDR3 region has 14 residues. Germline-derived CDR1 and CDR2 are SEHNR and FQNEAQ (reference sequence). V gave up 5 bases and J gave up 5 bases; unmatched junction bases: 4. The CDR3 loop is CASSARTGGDTQYF. DNA of the CDR3: TGTGCCAGCAGCGCCCGGACAGGGGGAGATACGCAGTATTTT.

The chain uses TRBV7-6 and TRBJ2-5; 13 bases are a match to TRBD2. The V segment lost 5 bases and the J segment 3 bases; nucleotides outside the gene matches: 12. The CDR3 totals 18 residues. Germline values: CDR1 SGHVS, CDR2 FNYEAQ. Written as DNA, the CDR3 is TGTGCCAGCAGCCCGACCCCGGGACTAGCGGGGTCTAAAGAGACCCAGTACTTC. It translates to CASSPTPGLAGSKETQYF. The full variable domain, its missing parts supplied by reference TRBV7-6 and TRBJ2-5, is GAGVSQSPRYKVTKRGQDVALRCDPISGHVSLYWYRQALGQGPEFLTYFNYEAQQDKSGLPNDRFSAERPEGSISTLTIQRTEQRDSAMYRCASSPTPGLAGSKETQYFGPGTRLLVL.

The rearrangement joins TRBV7-3 to TRBJ2-2; 9 nucleotides line up with TRBD1. CDR1 is SGHTA and CDR2 is FQGTGA in the germline V gene. Losses at the gene ends were 5 bases for V and 1 base for J; bases not matched to a gene: 2. CDR3 length: 15 residues. Here the CDR3 reads CASSPGQGNTGELFF. The CDR3 DNA reads as TGTGCCAGCAGCCCGGGACAGGGGAACACCGGGGAGCTGTTTTTT.

V is TRBV29-1 and J is TRBJ2-7, with TRBD1 as a possible D gene (5 bases). The CDR3 sequence is 13 residues long. Trimming took 0 bases from V and 6 from J, leaving 12 bases between them. Germline V gives CDR1 SQVTM, CDR2 ANQGSEA. CDR3 in amino acids: CSVEDVATAEQYF. Here the CDR3 DNA reads TGCAGCGTTGAAGACGTTGCGACAGCCGAGCAGTACTTC.

The chain links TRBV7-9 to TRBJ1-2; TRBD1 agrees at 7 bases. With 0 bases clipped from V and 6 bases from J, the junction kept 13 bases outside the gene matches. There are 17 residues in the CDR3. From germline, CDR1 is SEHNR and CDR2 FQNEAQ (reference sequence). CDR3 in DNA: TGTGCCAGCAGCTTAGCGGTTGGGACAGCGGGGGGAAATGGCTACACCTTC. Encoded protein: CASSLAVGTAGGNGYTF.

This chain uses TRBV21-1 with TRBJ2-5; the table assigns TRBD2, which was not confirmed against the DNA. TRBV21-1 is shown as a pseudogene. This CDR3 spans 11 amino acids. The CDR3 here is CASSPPGTQYF. The CDR3 coding sequence is TGTGCCAGCAGCCCCCCCGGGACCCAGTACTTC.

The chain uses TRBV5-4 and TRBJ2-7; 13 bases are shared with TRBD2. V gave up 4 bases and J gave up 6 bases; unmatched junction bases: 10. The CDR3 length is 16 residues. Germline CDR1 SGHNT, CDR2 YYREEE (reference sequence). The CDR3 loop is CASSPLAGGSLVEQYF. DNA of the CDR3: TGTGCCAGCAGCCCACTAGCGGGAGGGTCCTTGGTCGAGCAGTACTTC.

The chain links TRBV19 to TRBJ2-1; D is perhaps TRBD1 (6 bases). The CDR3 loop spans 11 amino acids. Germline V gene data show CDR1 as LNHDA and CDR2 as SQIVND (reference sequence). V lost 10 bases, J lost 9 bases, and 13 bases lay in between. The CDR3 bases are TGTGCCACCAACAGGGCTGGTGAGCAGTTCTTC. It specifies CATNRAGEQFF.

As for this clone: This CDR3 is also generated by other DNA sequences in the sample. The J gene is TRBJ2-1, the V gene TRBV6-2 or TRBV6-3, with D tentatively TRBD2 (6 bases). Germline CDR1 MNHEY, CDR2 SVGEGT. The CDR3 sequence is 15 residues long. V lost 6 bases and J 4 bases, leaving 16 bases between the germline ends. CDR3 loop: CASSPGTGRYNEQFF. Here the CDR3 DNA reads TGTGCCAGCAGCCCCGGGACTGGCAGATACAATGAGCAGTTCTTC.

The chain is built from TRBV3-1 (or the pseudogene TRBV3-2) and TRBJ1-1; the D gene is possibly TRBD1 (5 bases). The V gene lost 4 bases and the J gene lost 2 bases, with 14 bases spanning the gap. The CDR3 has 15 amino acids. The germline gives CDR1 LGHDT, CDR2 YNNKEL (reference sequence). The CDR3 sequence: CASSPRAGGNTEAFF. In DNA form, the CDR3 reads TGTGCCAGCAGCCCCCGGGCGGGGGGAAACACTGAAGCTTTCTTT.

The chain is built from TRBV11-3 and TRBJ2-2, with a weak D call TRBD2 (6 bases). This CDR3 is built from 16 residues. CDR1 SGHNT and CDR2 YENEEA come from the germline V gene. V was pared by 5 bases and J by 3 bases, with 16 bases between. The CDR3, as DNA: TGTGCCAGCAGCCCCGCTCGCGGGAACCACACCGGGGAGCTGTTTTTT. Translation gives CASSPARGNHTGELFF.

The rearrangement uses TRBV5-4 and TRBJ2-1, with a weak D call TRBD2 (6 bases). Germline CDR1 reads SGHNT; CDR2 reads YYREEE (reference sequence). This CDR3 comprises 18 residues. V shed 4 bases and J shed 0 bases, with 20 bases lying between them. The CDR3 DNA reads TGTGCCAGCAGCGCGGGACGAGGGGAGACCGGCTCCTACAATGAGCAGTTCTTC. Its translation: CASSAGRGETGSYNEQFF.

The chain uses TRBV24-1 and TRBJ2-7; 9 nucleotides line up with TRBD1. This CDR3 is built from 16 residues. Germline V gives CDR1 KGHDR, CDR2 SFDVKD. J lost 3 bases, V lost 4 bases, and 9 bases had no gene match. The CDR3 protein is CATSDPTGGLGYEQYF. The CDR3 coding sequence is TGTGCCACCAGTGACCCGACAGGGGGTCTTGGCTACGAGCAGTACTTC.

This clone appeared a single time. This sequence joins TRBV18 and TRBJ2-7; TRBD2 agrees at 8 bases. The CDR3 is made up of 16 amino acids. Germline V lookup: CDR1 KGHSH, CDR2 LQKENI. The junction had 4 bases not matched to a gene; V was cut back by 0 bases and J by 0 bases. The CDR3 here is CASSPPRGGGSYEQYF. Here the CDR3 DNA reads TGTGCCAGCTCACCACCCCGGGGGGGTGGCTCCTACGAGCAGTACTTC.